The sequence of this T cell receptor (beta chain) was determined in a study of blood T cell repertoires in COVID-19. Study overall: Both acute and convalescent COVID-19 samples were obtained from the United States, Italy and Spain. T cells, B-cell-depleted T cells, or PBMCs supplied cDNA or gDNA.

The CDR3 extends over 15 amino acids. Trimming at V came to 2 bases and at J to 4 bases, leaving 6 bases not matched to a gene. The germline gives CDR1 MNHEY, CDR2 SVGAGI. Original methodology: Amplification of reference gene primers provided the estimated nucleated cell counts. Only in-frame clones appear in the TCRdb table, and some are missing; sequencing was by immunoSEQ multiplex PCR. The V and J calls and clone size were taken over from that table, and D and trimming were inferred from the DNA. Of around 230,000 clones detected, about four fifths appear once; the ten largest clones hold roughly 8.8%.

The chain carries TRBV6-5 and TRBJ1-1; 8 bases line up with TRBD1. The TCR sequence derives from a woman aged 50 to 60 with acute or convalescent COVID-19. Sequencing was performed on peripheral blood. The CDR3 coding sequence is TGTGCCAGCAGTTACCCCAGGGGGCTGGGCACTGAAGCTTTCTTT. This translates into CASSYPRGLGTEAFF.